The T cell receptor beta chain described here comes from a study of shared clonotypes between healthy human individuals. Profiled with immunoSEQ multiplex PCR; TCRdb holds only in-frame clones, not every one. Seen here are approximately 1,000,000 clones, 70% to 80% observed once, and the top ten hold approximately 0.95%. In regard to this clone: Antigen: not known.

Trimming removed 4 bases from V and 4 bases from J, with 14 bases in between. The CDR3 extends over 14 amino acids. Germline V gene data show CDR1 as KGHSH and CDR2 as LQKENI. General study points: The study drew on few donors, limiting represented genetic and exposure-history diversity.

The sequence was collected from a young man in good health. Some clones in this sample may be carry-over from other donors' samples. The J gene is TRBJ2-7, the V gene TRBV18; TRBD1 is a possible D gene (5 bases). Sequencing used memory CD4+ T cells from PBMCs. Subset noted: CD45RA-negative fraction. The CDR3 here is CASSQEKGRYEQYF. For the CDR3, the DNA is TGTGCCAGCTCACAGGAGAAGGGGCGGTACGAGCAGTACTTC.